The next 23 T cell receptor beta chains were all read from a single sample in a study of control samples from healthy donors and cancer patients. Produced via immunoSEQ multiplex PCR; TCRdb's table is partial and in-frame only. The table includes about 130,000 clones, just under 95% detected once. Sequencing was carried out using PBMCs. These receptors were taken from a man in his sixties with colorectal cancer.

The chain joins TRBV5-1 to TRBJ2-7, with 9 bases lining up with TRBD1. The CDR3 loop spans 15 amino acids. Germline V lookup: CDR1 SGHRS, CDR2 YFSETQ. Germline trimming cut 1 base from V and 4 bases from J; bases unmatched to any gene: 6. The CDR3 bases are TGCGCCAGCAGCTTGACGACAGGGGGTCTTTACGAGCAGTACTTC. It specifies CASSLTTGGLYEQYF.

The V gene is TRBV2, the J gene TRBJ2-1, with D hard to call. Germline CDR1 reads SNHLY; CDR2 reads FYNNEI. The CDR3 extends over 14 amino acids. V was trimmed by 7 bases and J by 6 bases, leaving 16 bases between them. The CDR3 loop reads CASKGGPWVNEQFF. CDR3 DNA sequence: TGTGCCAGCAAGGGTGGGCCCTGGGTCAATGAGCAGTTCTTC.

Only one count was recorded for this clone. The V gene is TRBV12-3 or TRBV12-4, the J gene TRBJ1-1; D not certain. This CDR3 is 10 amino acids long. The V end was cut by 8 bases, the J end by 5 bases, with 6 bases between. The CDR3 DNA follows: TGTGCCAGCGGACGAACTGAAGCTTTCTTT. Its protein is CASGRTEAFF.

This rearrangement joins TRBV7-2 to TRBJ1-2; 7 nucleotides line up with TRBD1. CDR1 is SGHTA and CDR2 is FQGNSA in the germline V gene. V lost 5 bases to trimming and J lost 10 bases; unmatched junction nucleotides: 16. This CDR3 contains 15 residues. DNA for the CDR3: TGTGCCAGCAGCGTCTACAGGGGATCGCGAGGGGACTACACCTTC. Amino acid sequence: CASSVYRGSRGDYTF.

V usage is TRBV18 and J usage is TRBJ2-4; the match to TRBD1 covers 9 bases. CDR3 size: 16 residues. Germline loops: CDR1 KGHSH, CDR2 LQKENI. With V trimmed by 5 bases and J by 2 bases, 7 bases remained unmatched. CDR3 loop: CASSTTGGASKNIQYF. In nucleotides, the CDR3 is TGTGCCAGCTCAACGACAGGGGGGGCCTCCAAAAACATTCAGTACTTC.

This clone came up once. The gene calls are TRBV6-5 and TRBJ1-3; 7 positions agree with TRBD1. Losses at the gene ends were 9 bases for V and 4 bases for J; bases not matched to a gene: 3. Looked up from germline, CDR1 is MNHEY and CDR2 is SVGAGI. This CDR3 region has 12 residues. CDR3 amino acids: CASGDRGNTIYF. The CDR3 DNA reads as TGTGCCAGTGGGGACAGAGGAAACACCATATATTTT.

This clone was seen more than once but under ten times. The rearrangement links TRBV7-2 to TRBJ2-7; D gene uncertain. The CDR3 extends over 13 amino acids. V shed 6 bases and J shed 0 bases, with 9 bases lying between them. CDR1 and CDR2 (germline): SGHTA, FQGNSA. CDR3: CASSRADSYEQYF. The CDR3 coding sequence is TGTGCCAGCAGTAGGGCGGACTCCTACGAGCAGTACTTC.

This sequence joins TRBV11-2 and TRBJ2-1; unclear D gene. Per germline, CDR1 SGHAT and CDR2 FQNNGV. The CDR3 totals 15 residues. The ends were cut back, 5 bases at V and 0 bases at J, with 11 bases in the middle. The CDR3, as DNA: TGTGCCAGCAGCCTTAGCTCCAGCTCCTACAATGAGCAGTTCTTC. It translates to CASSLSSSSYNEQFF. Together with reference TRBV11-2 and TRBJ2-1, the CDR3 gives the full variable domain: EAGVAQSPRYKIIEKRQSVAFWCNPISGHATLYWYQQILGQGPKLLIQFQNNGVVDDSQLPKDRFSAERLKGVDSTLKIQPAKLEDSAVYLCASSLSSSSYNEQFFGPGTRLTVL.

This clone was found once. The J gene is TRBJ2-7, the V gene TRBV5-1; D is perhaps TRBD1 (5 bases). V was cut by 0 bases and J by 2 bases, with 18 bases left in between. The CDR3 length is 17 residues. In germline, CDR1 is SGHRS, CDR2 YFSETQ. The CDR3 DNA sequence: TGCGCCAGCAGCTTGGCCGGACAACAGAGGATCCCCTACGAGCAGTACTTC. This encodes CASSLAGQQRIPYEQYF. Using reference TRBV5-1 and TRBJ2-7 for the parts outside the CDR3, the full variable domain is KAGVTQTPRYLIKTRGQQVTLSCSPISGHRSVSWYQQTPGQGLQFLFEYFSETQRNKGNFPGRFSGRQFSNSRSEMNVSTLELGDSALYLCASSLAGQQRIPYEQYFGPGTRLTVT.

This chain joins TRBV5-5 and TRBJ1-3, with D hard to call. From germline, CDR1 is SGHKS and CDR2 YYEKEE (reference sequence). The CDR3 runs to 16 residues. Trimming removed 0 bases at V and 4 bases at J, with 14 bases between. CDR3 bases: TGTGCCAGCAGCTTGGACCACTTTTCTAGAGGAAACACCATATATTTT. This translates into CASSLDHFSRGNTIYF.

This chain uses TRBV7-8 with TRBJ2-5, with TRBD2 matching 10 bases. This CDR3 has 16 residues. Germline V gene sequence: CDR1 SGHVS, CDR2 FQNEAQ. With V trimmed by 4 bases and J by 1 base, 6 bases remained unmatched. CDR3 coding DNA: TGTGCCAGCAGCTACTTCGTAGCGGGGGGCCAAGAGACCCAGTACTTC. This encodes CASSYFVAGGQETQYF.

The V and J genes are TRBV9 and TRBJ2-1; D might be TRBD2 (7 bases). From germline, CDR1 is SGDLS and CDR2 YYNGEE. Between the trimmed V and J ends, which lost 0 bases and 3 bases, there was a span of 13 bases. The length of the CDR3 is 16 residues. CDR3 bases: TGTGCCAGCAGCGTAGCTGGGGGGGGCAACTACAATGAGCAGTTCTTC. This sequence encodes CASSVAGGGNYNEQFF. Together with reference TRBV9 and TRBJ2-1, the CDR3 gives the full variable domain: DSGVTQTPKHLITATGQRVTLRCSPRSGDLSVYWYQQSLDQGLQFLIQYYNGEERAKGNILERFSAQQFPDLHSELNLSSLELGDSALYFCASSVAGGGNYNEQFFGPGTRLTVL.

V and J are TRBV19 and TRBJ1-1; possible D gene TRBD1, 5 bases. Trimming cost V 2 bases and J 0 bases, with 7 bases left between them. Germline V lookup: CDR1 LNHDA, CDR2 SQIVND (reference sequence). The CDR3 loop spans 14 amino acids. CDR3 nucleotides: TGTGCCAGTAGTATATCAGGGATGAACACTGAAGCTTTCTTT. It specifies CASSISGMNTEAFF.

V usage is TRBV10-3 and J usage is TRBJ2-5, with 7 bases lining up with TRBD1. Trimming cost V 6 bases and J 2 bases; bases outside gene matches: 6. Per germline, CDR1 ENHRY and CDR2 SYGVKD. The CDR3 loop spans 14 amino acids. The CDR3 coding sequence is TGTGCCATCAGGGGACAGAACCCTCAAGAGACCCAGTACTTC. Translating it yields CAIRGQNPQETQYF.

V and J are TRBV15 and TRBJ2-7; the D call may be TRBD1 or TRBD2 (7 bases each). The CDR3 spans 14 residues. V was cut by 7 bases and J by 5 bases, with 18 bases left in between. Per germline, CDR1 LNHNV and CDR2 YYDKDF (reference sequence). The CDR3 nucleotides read TGTGCCACCATGGATGCCCCAGGGGGGGACGAGCAGTACTTC. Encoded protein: CATMDAPGGDEQYF.

The CDR3 loop reads CASRPTTQETQYF. In DNA form, the CDR3 reads TGTGCCAGCAGGCCTACTACCCAAGAGACCCAGTACTTC. The rearrangement joins TRBV6-2 or TRBV6-3 to TRBJ2-5, with D unresolved. Germline CDR1 is MNHEY and CDR2 is SVGEGT. Trimming left V 6 bases short and J 1 base short, with 9 bases between. The CDR3 consists of 13 residues.

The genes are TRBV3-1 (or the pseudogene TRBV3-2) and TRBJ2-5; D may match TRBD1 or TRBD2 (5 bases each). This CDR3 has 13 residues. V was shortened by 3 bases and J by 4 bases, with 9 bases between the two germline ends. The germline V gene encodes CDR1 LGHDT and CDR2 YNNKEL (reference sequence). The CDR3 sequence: CASSQRGPETQYF. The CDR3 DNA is TGTGCCAGCAGCCAGAGGGGCCCAGAGACCCAGTACTTC.

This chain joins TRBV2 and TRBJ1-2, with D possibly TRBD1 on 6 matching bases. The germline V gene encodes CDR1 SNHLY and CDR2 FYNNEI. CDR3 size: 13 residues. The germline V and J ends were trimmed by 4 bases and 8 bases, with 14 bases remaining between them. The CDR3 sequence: CASSVLQGGGYTF. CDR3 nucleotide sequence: TGTGCCAGCAGTGTATTACAGGGAGGAGGCTACACCTTC.

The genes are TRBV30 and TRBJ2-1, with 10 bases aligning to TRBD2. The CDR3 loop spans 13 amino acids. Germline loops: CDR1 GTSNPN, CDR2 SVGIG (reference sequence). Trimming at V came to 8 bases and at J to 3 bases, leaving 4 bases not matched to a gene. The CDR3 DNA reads TGTGCCAGACGGACTAGCGGCTACAATGAGCAGTTCTTC. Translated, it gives CARRTSGYNEQFF.

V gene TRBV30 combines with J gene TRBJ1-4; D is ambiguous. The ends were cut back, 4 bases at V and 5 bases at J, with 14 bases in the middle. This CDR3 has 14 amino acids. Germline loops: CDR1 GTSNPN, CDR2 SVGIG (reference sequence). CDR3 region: CAWTGLSSNEKLFF. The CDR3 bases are TGTGCCTGGACCGGCCTCAGCAGCAATGAAAAACTGTTTTTT.

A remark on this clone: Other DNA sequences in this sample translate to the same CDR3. CDR3 bases: TGTGCCAGCAGCGCCCTAAGCACAGATACGCAGTATTTT. Translating it yields CASSALSTDTQYF. This chain links TRBV9 with TRBJ2-3; D is undetermined. Germline values: CDR1 SGDLS, CDR2 YYNGEE. V was shortened by 3 bases and J by 0 bases, with 5 bases between the two germline ends. This CDR3 region has 13 residues.

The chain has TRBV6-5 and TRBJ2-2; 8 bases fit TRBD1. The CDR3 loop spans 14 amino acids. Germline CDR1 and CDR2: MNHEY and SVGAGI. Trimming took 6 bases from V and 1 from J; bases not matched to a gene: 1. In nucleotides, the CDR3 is TGTGCCAGCAGAGGACAGGGGAACACCGGGGAGCTGTTTTTT. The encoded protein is CASRGQGNTGELFF.

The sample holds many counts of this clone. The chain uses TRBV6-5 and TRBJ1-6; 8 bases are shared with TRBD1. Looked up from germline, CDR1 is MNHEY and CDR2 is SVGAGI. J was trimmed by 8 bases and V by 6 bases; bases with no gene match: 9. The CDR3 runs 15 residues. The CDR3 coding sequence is TGTGCCAGCAGCGCCCCAGGGGGCACGGATTCACCCCTCCACTTT. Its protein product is CASSAPGGTDSPLHF.